This is a list of T cell receptor beta chains from one sample in a study of blood T cell repertoires in COVID-19. Assay: immunoSEQ multiplex PCR; the TCRdb copy retains only in-frame clones and omits some. The table has fewer than 40,000 clones, approximately 90% seen once. Material for sequencing was peripheral blood. These receptors were taken from a man in his 70s with active COVID-19. CDR3s include the opening cysteine and the closing phenylalanine or tryptophan. The D gene is left open where the match is weak. Size values are once, few and many counts, or a class for expanded clones, and some rows have none.

TRBD1	TRBV24-1	TRBJ1-2	-	TGTGCCACCAGTGACACGGACAGGGCATTTGGCTACACCTTC	CATSDTDRAFGYTF
TRBD2	TRBV28	TRBJ2-3	-	TGTGCCAGCAGTTTGGGCGGGAGCCGGGGAGATACGCAGTATTTT	CASSLGGSRGDTQYF
TRBD2	TRBV27	TRBJ2-4	-	TGTGCCAGCGGACGGACTAGCGGGAGGGTAGGAAACATTCAGTACTTC	CASGRTSGRVGNIQYF
TRBD2	TRBV18	TRBJ2-1	once	TGTGCCAGCTCACCAAGCAGAGCGGGAGTACGGGGTGAGCAGTTCTTC	CASSPSRAGVRGEQFF
TRBD1	TRBV13	TRBJ1-3	-	TGTGCCAGCAGCGAACAGGGGCGCTCTGGAAACACCATATATTTT	CASSEQGRSGNTIYF
TRBD2	TRBV7-3	TRBJ2-5	-	TGTGCCAGCAGCTTGACTAGCGGCCATGAGACCCAGTACTTC	CASSLTSGHETQYF
-	TRBV6-5	TRBJ2-4	-	TGTGCCAGCAGGCCCACATACAAAAACATTCAGTACTTC	CASRPTYKNIQYF
TRBD1	TRBV19	TRBJ2-5	-	TGTGCCAGTAATTGGGGACAGGGGGCGAGGGAGACCCAGTACTTC	CASNWGQGARETQYF
-	TRBV6-2/TRBV6-3	TRBJ2-3	-	TGTGCCAGCAGCTCCCTGGGGTCGTGGGGGGGCCAGGCAGATACGCAGTATTTT	CASSSLGSWGGQADTQYF
TRBD2	TRBV6-4	TRBJ2-4	-	TGTGCCAGGGCGGGAGTAGCCAAAAACATTCAGTACTTC	CARAGVAKNIQYF
-	TRBV9	TRBJ2-7	-	TGTGCCAGCAGCCCAGGGTTTGGTCGCGGCGGGGACTACGAGCAGTACTTC	CASSPGFGRGGDYEQYF
TRBD1	TRBV7-2	TRBJ1-3	few	TGTGCCAGCAGCTTAGTGGGGACAGGGAACGGTGCCACCATATATTTT	CASSLVGTGNGATIYF
TRBD1	TRBV7-9	TRBJ1-1	-	TGTGCCAGCAGCCCAAGACAGGGGGCGCAAACTGAAGCTTTCTTT	CASSPRQGAQTEAFF
TRBD1	TRBV6-5	TRBJ2-7	-	TGTGCCACCCGTTCACAGGGGCCCTACGAGCAGTACTTC	CATRSQGPYEQYF
TRBD2	TRBV7-9	TRBJ2-5	-	TGTGCCAGCAGCTTCCTTGGTAGCGGGAACCGGGAGACCCAGTACTTC	CASSFLGSGNRETQYF
TRBD1	TRBV3-1/TRBV3-2	TRBJ2-7	-	TGTGCCAGCAGCCATGTCCGACAGGGGTACGAGCAGTACTTC	CASSHVRQGYEQYF
-	TRBV5-1	TRBJ1-4	-	TGCGCCAGCAGCCCCTCTCCCCCGGAGGCAACTAATGAAAAACTGTTTTTT	CASSPSPPEATNEKLFF
TRBD2	TRBV3-1/TRBV3-2	TRBJ2-1	once	TGTGCCAGCGTCGCCGGGACTAGCTTCGGCAATGAGCAGTTCTTC	CASVAGTSFGNEQFF
-	TRBV28	TRBJ2-5	-	TGTGCCAGCAGTCCCCCAGGTCCCACCCAAGAGACCCAGTACTTC	CASSPPGPTQETQYF
-	TRBV18	TRBJ2-6	-	TGTGCCAGCTCATCCGGAGTTGCTGGGGCCAACGTCCTGACTTTC	CASSSGVAGANVLTF
-	TRBV4-2	TRBJ2-6	-	TGTGCCAGCAGCGAATCACCAGGAACCTCTGGGGCCAACGTCCTGACTTTC	CASSESPGTSGANVLTF
-	TRBV6-5	TRBJ2-7	-	TGTGCCAGCAGTTACGGCGTGCAGGGGGGCTACGAGCAGTACTTC	CASSYGVQGGYEQYF
-	TRBV9	TRBJ2-5	-	TGTGCCAGCAGCGTCGGGTCTACCTCGGGGGAGACCCAGTACTTC	CASSVGSTSGETQYF
-	TRBV11-2	TRBJ2-2	-	TGTGCCAGCAGCCCCATGAACACCGGGGAGCTGTTTTTT	CASSPMNTGELFF
TRBD2	TRBV15	TRBJ2-7	-	TGTGCCACCAGCAGAGATCGGCCAGGGAGGGGCTACGAGCAGTACTTC	CATSRDRPGRGYEQYF
TRBD2	TRBV7-2	TRBJ2-1	-	TGTGCCAGCAGCCTCACGCCCGGGCTAGCGGGGGAGCAGTTCTTC	CASSLTPGLAGEQFF